The sequence of this TCR beta chain was determined in a study of blood T cells in healthy people across ages. This clonotype was seen more than once but under ten times. Its antigen is not known. Study-level findings and limits: Age brought a roughly linear fall in TCR beta diversity measured per million T cells.

There were healthy Caucasian individuals from Russia, aged about 6 to 100, serving as donors. A J-beta primer mix and a sample-barcoded 5' primer were used in a second PCR of about 6 to 12 cycles. TCRdb recomputed calls from the 5' RACE reads with MiXCR, one row per CDR3 protein. The sample has 650,000 to 700,000 distinct CDR3 sequences, more than 45% seen once. This CDR3 is 16 amino acids long. Trimming took 1 base from V and 2 from J, leaving 12 bases between them. This sequence originates from an elderly woman in good health. The specimen was blood. This chain uses TRBV12-3 or TRBV12-4 with TRBJ1-3; no clear D. The CDR3 DNA follows: TGTGCCAGCAGTTTAGGGCGGGCCGGCGCTGGAAACACCATATATTTT. Translated: CASSLGRAGAGNTIYF.